A selection of T cell receptor beta chains follows, all from one sample in a study of blood T cell repertoires in COVID-19. The protocol was immunoSEQ multiplex PCR, while the TCRdb copy is restricted to in-frame clones and leaves out a portion. This sample has roughly 60,000 clones, with over 80% found just once. Sequenced input: peripheral blood. These receptors all stem from a man younger than 40 with COVID-19, enrolled during active disease. The CDR3 runs from the conserved cysteine through the conserved F or W. A D gene is named only where the DNA matches it firmly. Not all rows give a size; the values are once, few, many and, for expanded clones, a class.

CDR3: CASSRTGGGSGYYGYTF; DNA: TGTGCCAGCAGCCGTACGGGGGGAGGGTCCGGTTATTATGGCTACACCTTC; D: -; V: TRBV14; J: TRBJ1-2; size: once
CDR3: CAWRRLASTDTQYF; DNA: TGTGCCTGGAGGAGACTAGCGTCCACAGATACGCAGTATTTT; D: TRBD2; V: TRBV30; J: TRBJ2-3; size: -
CDR3: CASSQIQGVEGYTF; DNA: TGTGCCAGCAGCCAGATACAGGGAGTCGAAGGCTACACCTTC; D: -; V: TRBV14; J: TRBJ1-2; size: -
CDR3: CASSPDRGPYEQYF; DNA: TGTGCCAGCAGCCCGGACAGGGGGCCCTACGAGCAGTACTTC; D: TRBD1; V: TRBV3-1/TRBV3-2; J: TRBJ2-7; size: -
CDR3: CASSRRQRQAHEQYF; DNA: TGTGCCAGCAGTCGGCGACAGAGACAGGCTCATGAGCAGTACTTC; D: -; V: TRBV6-5; J: TRBJ2-7; size: -
CDR3: CASSSSLGTGGETQYF; DNA: TGTGCCAGCAGCTCGTCCCTCGGGACAGGGGGGGAGACCCAGTACTTC; D: TRBD1; V: TRBV7-6; J: TRBJ2-5; size: -
CDR3: CASSQDPARAGGTEAFF; DNA: TGCGCCAGCAGCCAAGATCCCGCGAGGGCGGGGGGCACTGAAGCTTTCTTT; D: -; V: TRBV4-3; J: TRBJ1-1; size: -
CDR3: CASGRRQGPDQPQHF; DNA: TGTGCCAGCGGAAGACGACAGGGGCCCGATCAGCCCCAGCATTTT; D: TRBD1; V: TRBV27; J: TRBJ1-5; size: -
CDR3: CASSTSGRSPYEQYF; DNA: TGTGCCAGCAGTACTAGCGGGAGGAGCCCCTACGAGCAGTACTTC; D: TRBD2; V: TRBV2; J: TRBJ2-7; size: few
CDR3: CASSRQAPSTDTQYF; DNA: TGTGCCAGCAGCCGTCAGGCGCCTAGCACAGATACGCAGTATTTT; D: -; V: TRBV9; J: TRBJ2-3; size: -
CDR3: CASSILAGGPTDTQYF; DNA: TGTGCCAGTAGTATCCTAGCGGGAGGGCCCACTGATACGCAGTATTTT; D: TRBD2; V: TRBV19; J: TRBJ2-3; size: few
CDR3: CASRPTHSGANVLTF; DNA: TGTGCCAGCAGACCAACACATTCTGGGGCCAACGTCCTGACTTTC; D: -; V: TRBV25-1; J: TRBJ2-6; size: -
CDR3: CASSLRRLRLSNQPQHF; DNA: TGTGCCAGCAGTTTACGGCGGCTTAGGCTTAGCAATCAGCCCCAGCATTTT; D: -; V: TRBV28; J: TRBJ1-5; size: -
CDR3: CASSPVGGLYNEQFF; DNA: TGTGCCAGCAGCCCTGTCGGGGGGCTCTACAATGAGCAGTTCTTC; D: -; V: TRBV7-9; J: TRBJ2-1; size: -
CDR3: CATSRGTGNTEAFF; DNA: TGTGCCACCAGCCGAGGGACAGGGAACACTGAAGCTTTCTTT; D: TRBD1; V: TRBV15; J: TRBJ1-1; size: -
CDR3: CATSLGDISNQPQHF; DNA: TGTGCCACCAGCCTAGGGGACATTAGCAATCAGCCCCAGCATTTT; D: -; V: TRBV15; J: TRBJ1-5; size: -
CDR3: CASSQAPSGMSSYEQYF; DNA: TGCGCCAGCAGCCAAGCACCTAGCGGGATGAGCTCCTACGAGCAGTACTTC; D: TRBD2; V: TRBV4-1; J: TRBJ2-7; size: -
CDR3: CASKGQGAREQYF; DNA: TGTGCCAGTAAGGGACAGGGGGCGCGGGAGCAGTACTTC; D: TRBD1; V: TRBV19; J: TRBJ2-7; size: -
CDR3: CASSPQGNYGYTF; DNA: TGTGCCAGCAGCCCTCAGGGCAACTATGGCTACACCTTC; D: -; V: TRBV14; J: TRBJ1-2; size: -
CDR3: CASSFISRDSSYEQYF; DNA: TGTGCCAGCAGCTTTATTAGCCGGGACAGCTCCTACGAGCAGTACTTC; D: TRBD1; V: TRBV13; J: TRBJ2-7; size: -
CDR3: CAWKLAGYEQFF; DNA: TGTGCCTGGAAGCTAGCGGGCTATGAGCAGTTCTTC; D: TRBD2; V: TRBV30; J: TRBJ2-1; size: -
CDR3: CASSLGGSLTEAFF; DNA: TGTGCCAGCAGTTTAGGGGGCAGCCTCACTGAAGCTTTCTTT; D: -; V: TRBV28; J: TRBJ1-1; size: -
CDR3: CASSLMTSGSTDTQYF; DNA: TGTGCCAGCTCTTTAATGACTAGCGGGAGTACAGATACGCAGTATTTT; D: TRBD2; V: TRBV18; J: TRBJ2-3; size: -
CDR3: CASSTLSGRGEKLFF; DNA: TGTGCCAGTAGTACCTTGTCCGGGAGGGGAGAAAAACTGTTTTTT; D: -; V: TRBV19; J: TRBJ1-4; size: -
CDR3: CSVQPRQGDTEAFF; DNA: TGCAGCGTTCAACCCCGGCAGGGGGACACTGAAGCTTTCTTT; D: TRBD1; V: TRBV29-1; J: TRBJ1-1; size: few
CDR3: CAWTRDSNEKLFF; DNA: TGTGCCTGGACCAGGGACTCTAATGAAAAACTGTTTTTT; D: -; V: TRBV30; J: TRBJ1-4; size: few
CDR3: CASSPRTGDGELFF; DNA: TGTGCCAGCAGCCCCCGGACCGGGGACGGGGAGCTGTTTTTT; D: -; V: TRBV7-9; J: TRBJ2-2; size: -
CDR3: CASSTHRVSDTQYF; DNA: TGTGCCAGCAGCACTCACAGGGTGTCCGATACGCAGTATTTT; D: -; V: TRBV13; J: TRBJ2-3; size: once
CDR3: CSASFPPDNEQFF; DNA: TGCAGTGCTAGTTTTCCACCGGACAATGAGCAGTTCTTC; D: -; V: TRBV20-1; J: TRBJ2-1; size: -
CDR3: CASSLDRHAGYTF; DNA: TGTGCCAGTAGTTTGGACAGGCACGCTGGCTACACCTTC; D: TRBD1; V: TRBV19; J: TRBJ1-2; size: -
CDR3: CASSIGQDRMNTEAFF; DNA: TGTGCCAGTAGTATAGGACAGGATAGAATGAACACTGAAGCTTTCTTT; D: -; V: TRBV19; J: TRBJ1-1; size: -
CDR3: CSVGGGYTF; DNA: TGCAGCGTGGGGGGGGGCTACACCTTC; D: -; V: TRBV29-1; J: TRBJ1-2; size: -
CDR3: CASSDRRGEAFF; DNA: TGCGCCAGCAGCGATAGGAGGGGTGAAGCTTTCTTT; D: -; V: TRBV10-1; J: TRBJ1-1; size: -
CDR3: CASSPRGEEAKNIQYF; DNA: TGTGCCAGCAGCCCCCGGGGGGAAGAGGCCAAAAACATTCAGTACTTC; D: TRBD2; V: TRBV9; J: TRBJ2-4; size: -
CDR3: CASSLVRQLAGRLTEQFF; DNA: TGTGCCAGCAGCTTAGTCCGTCAACTAGCGGGACGACTCACCGAGCAGTTCTTC; D: TRBD2; V: TRBV13; J: TRBJ2-1; size: -
CDR3: CASSAGTSGTSSYNEQFF; DNA: TGCGCCAGCAGCGCCGGGACTAGCGGAACTTCCTCCTACAATGAGCAGTTCTTC; D: TRBD2; V: TRBV5-1; J: TRBJ2-1; size: -
CDR3: CASSLGQIQETQYF; DNA: TGTGCCAGCAGTTTGGGGCAGATTCAAGAGACCCAGTACTTC; D: -; V: TRBV28; J: TRBJ2-5; size: once
CDR3: CASSPRAGEPETQYF; DNA: TGTGCCAGCAGCCCCCGGGCAGGGGAACCGGAGACCCAGTACTTC; D: -; V: TRBV7-9; J: TRBJ2-5; size: -
CDR3: CASSSSRVAGNTDTQYF; DNA: TGTGCCAGCAGCTCCAGCCGGGTAGCGGGAAACACAGATACGCAGTATTTT; D: TRBD2; V: TRBV5-6; J: TRBJ2-3; size: -
CDR3: CASSPGQGLMNTEAFF; DNA: TGTGCCAGTAGTCCCGGACAGGGGTTAATGAACACTGAAGCTTTCTTT; D: TRBD1; V: TRBV19; J: TRBJ1-1; size: -
CDR3: CASSSGVWADRDETQYF; DNA: TGTGCCAGCAGCTCAGGAGTTTGGGCGGACAGGGATGAGACCCAGTACTTC; D: TRBD1; V: TRBV11-2; J: TRBJ2-5; size: few
CDR3: CASSWGLERDEQYF; DNA: TGTGCCAGCAGCTGGGGACTGGAGAGGGACGAGCAGTACTTC; D: -; V: TRBV7-2; J: TRBJ2-7; size: -
CDR3: CASSVDPHSSGNTIYF; DNA: TGTGCCAGCAGCGTAGACCCGCACAGCTCTGGAAACACCATATATTTT; D: -; V: TRBV9; J: TRBJ1-3; size: -
CDR3: CASTPSEAVNEQFF; DNA: TGTGCCAGCACCCCATCGGAGGCCGTAAATGAGCAGTTCTTC; D: -; V: TRBV7-9; J: TRBJ2-1; size: -
CDR3: CASQRGGYEQYF; DNA: TGTGCCAGCCAACGGGGTGGGTACGAGCAGTACTTC; D: -; V: TRBV2; J: TRBJ2-7; size: -
CDR3: CSVAGGLAGADTQYF; DNA: TGCAGCGTTGCCGGGGGGCTAGCGGGAGCAGATACGCAGTATTTT; D: TRBD2; V: TRBV29-1; J: TRBJ2-3; size: -
CDR3: CASSLVAGAENEQFF; DNA: TGTGCCAGCAGCTTAGTAGCGGGAGCTGAAAATGAGCAGTTCTTC; D: TRBD2; V: TRBV7-2; J: TRBJ2-1; size: -
CDR3: CASSQDRDRVNTEAFF; DNA: TGCGCCAGCAGCCAAGATCGAGACAGGGTGAACACTGAAGCTTTCTTT; D: TRBD1; V: TRBV4-1; J: TRBJ1-1; size: -
CDR3: CAISESGRANTGELFF; DNA: TGTGCCATCAGTGAGTCGGGCAGAGCGAACACCGGGGAGCTGTTTTTT; D: -; V: TRBV10-3; J: TRBJ2-2; size: -
CDR3: CASSRGTGLEKLFF; DNA: TGTGCCAGCAGCCGTGGGACAGGGTTAGAAAAACTGTTTTTT; D: TRBD1; V: TRBV2; J: TRBJ1-4; size: once
CDR3: CASRGLAGEDQFF; DNA: TGTGCCAGCAGGGGACTAGCGGGAGAGGACCAGTTCTTC; D: TRBD2; V: TRBV2; J: TRBJ2-1; size: -
CDR3: CASSLTSESDTQYF; DNA: TGTGCCAGCAGTTTAACTAGCGAATCAGATACGCAGTATTTT; D: TRBD2; V: TRBV28; J: TRBJ2-3; size: -
CDR3: CAIRQGPTDYGYTF; DNA: TGTGCCATCAGACAGGGACCGACGGACTATGGCTACACCTTC; D: -; V: TRBV10-3; J: TRBJ1-2; size: -
CDR3: CASSDPYSPLHF; DNA: TGTGCCAGCAGTGACCCCTATTCACCCCTCCACTTT; D: -; V: TRBV2; J: TRBJ1-6; size: -
CDR3: CASSEALLDRPNTEAFF; DNA: TGTGCCAGCAGTGAAGCCCTCCTAGACAGGCCGAACACTGAAGCTTTCTTT; D: -; V: TRBV2; J: TRBJ1-1; size: -
CDR3: CASSSRGGKTEAFF; DNA: TGTGCCAGCAGTTCCCGGGGAGGGAAGACTGAAGCTTTCTTT; D: -; V: TRBV6-2/TRBV6-3; J: TRBJ1-1; size: few
CDR3: CAWRYGIQQAGSGKLFF; DNA: TGTGCCTGGAGGTATGGGATCCAACAGGCGGGGAGCGGAAAACTGTTTTTT; D: -; V: TRBV30; J: TRBJ1-4; size: -
CDR3: CASMRTGDEKLFF; DNA: TGTGCCAGCATGAGGACAGGGGACGAAAAACTGTTTTTT; D: TRBD1; V: TRBV28; J: TRBJ1-4; size: -
CDR3: CASSQDTTAYGYTF; DNA: TGTGCCAGCAGCCAAGATACGACAGCATATGGCTACACCTTC; D: -; V: TRBV3-1/TRBV3-2; J: TRBJ1-2; size: -